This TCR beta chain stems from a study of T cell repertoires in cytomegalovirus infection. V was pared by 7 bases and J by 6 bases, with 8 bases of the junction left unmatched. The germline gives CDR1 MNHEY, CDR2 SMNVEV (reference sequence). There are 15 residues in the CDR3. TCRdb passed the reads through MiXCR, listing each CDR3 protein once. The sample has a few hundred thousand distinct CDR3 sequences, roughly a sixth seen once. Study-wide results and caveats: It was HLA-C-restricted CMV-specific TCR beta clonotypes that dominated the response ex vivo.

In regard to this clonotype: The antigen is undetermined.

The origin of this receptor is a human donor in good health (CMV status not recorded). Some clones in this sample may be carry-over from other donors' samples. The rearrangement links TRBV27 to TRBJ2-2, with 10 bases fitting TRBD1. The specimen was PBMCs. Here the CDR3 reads CASKPGTGEAGELFF. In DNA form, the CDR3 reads TGTGCCAGCAAACCCGGGACAGGGGAGGCCGGGGAGCTGTTTTTT.